This T cell receptor beta chain comes out of a study of cytomegalovirus exposure and HLA in healthy donors. The study's findings and limits: The majority of CMV-associated TCR beta chains were reported as apparently HLA-restricted in a later analysis. Donors belonging to an Asian-associated ancestry cluster reportedly showed fewer N-insertions in productive TCRs than the roughly 670-donor mean, according to what a later analysis found. Some 150 TCR beta chains were listed as cytomegalovirus-associated. It was reported that the classifier diagnosed cytomegalovirus status with high specificity and sensitivity in both the original and validation cohorts.

In regard to this clone: The target antigen is unknown.

The CDR3 has 13 amino acids. V lost 1 base, J lost 5 bases, and 9 bases lay in between. Germline V lookup: CDR1 SGHTA, CDR2 FQGNSA. In the PCR, 60 Vbeta and 13 Jbeta primers were used. Sequencing used immunoSEQ multiplex PCR; TCRdb keeps in-frame clones, though not all of them. This sample has about 140,000 clones; under 70% occur once, and the top ten carry over 9.5%. Sequencing was done on a sample of PBMCs. The J gene is TRBJ2-7, the V gene TRBV7-2, with a weak D call TRBD2 (5 bases). This TCR came from a man aged 25 to 45 in good health and CMV-seropositive. In DNA, the CDR3 is TGTGCCAGCAGCTTAGTGTCCGGGAACGAGCAGTACTTC. It codes for CASSLVSGNEQYF.